The 5 T cell receptor beta chains reported below all come from one sample, sequenced in a study of blood T cell repertoires in COVID-19. Only in-frame clones appear in the TCRdb table, and some are missing; sequencing was by immunoSEQ multiplex PCR. The sample shows 290,000 or so clones, almost 85% of them seen only once. The source material was peripheral blood. These receptors came from a man aged 50 to 59 with active or convalescent COVID-19.

V and J are TRBV2 and TRBJ2-2; a possible D gene is TRBD2 (6 bases). The V gene's germline CDR1 is SNHLY and CDR2 FYNNEI. The V end was cut by 5 bases, the J end by 0 bases, with 13 bases between. The CDR3 covers 16 residues. CDR3 nucleotides: TGTGCCAGCAGTTTAAGACGACTAGCGAACACCGGGGAGCTGTTTTTT. Its translation is CASSLRRLANTGELFF.

The chain combines TRBV6-6 with TRBJ1-3; 7 nucleotides line up with TRBD1. The J segment lost 1 base and the V segment lost 2 bases, leaving 5 bases of the junction unmatched. This CDR3 spans 16 amino acids. Germline CDR1 reads MNHNY; CDR2 reads SVGAGI (reference sequence). CDR3 nucleotides: TGTGCCAGCAGTTACACAGGGGAAGAGTCTGGAAACACCATATATTTT. Translating it yields CASSYTGEESGNTIYF.

This clone was detected once. The rearrangement uses TRBV11-2 and TRBJ2-6; possibly TRBD1 for D (6 bases). The germline gives CDR1 SGHAT, CDR2 FQNNGV. The CDR3 sequence is 18 residues long. V lost 3 bases and J 0 bases, leaving 15 bases between the germline ends. CDR3 amino acids: CASSFRGTPDSGANVLTF. The CDR3 nucleotides are TGTGCCAGCAGCTTTAGGGGGACACCAGACTCTGGGGCCAACGTCCTGACTTTC.

The genes are TRBV28 and TRBJ1-2, with 10 bases that match TRBD1. Looked up from germline, CDR1 is MDHEN and CDR2 is SYDVKM. V was pared by 5 bases and J by 6 bases, with 12 bases of the junction left unmatched. This CDR3 region has 16 residues. For the CDR3, the DNA is TGTGCCAGCAGTGTGAAGACAGGGGGCGTAATTGATGGCTACACCTTC. Its translation is CASSVKTGGVIDGYTF.

This clone was seen just once. This chain joins TRBV7-9 and TRBJ2-1; 8 bases map to TRBD2. The CDR3 has 15 amino acids. V shed 4 bases, J shed 2 bases, and the junction held 4 bases outside the gene matches. Germline lookup yields CDR1 SEHNR and CDR2 FQNEAQ (reference sequence). The CDR3 spells CASSSLSGAYNEQFF. As DNA, the CDR3 is TGTGCCAGCAGCTCCCTTAGCGGGGCCTACAATGAGCAGTTCTTC.